This T cell receptor beta chain was recorded in a study of T cells expressing NK-cell markers. Overall study: Within the sequenced cohort of eight donors, seven exhibited HCMV seropositivity and one was seronegative. Study-wide results and caveats: Once again these clonotypes came out on top in the CD3+CD56-NKG2C+ fraction of four donors. Of the CD8+ T cell pool in several donors, about 1.0-7.5% was accounted for by dominant NKG2C+ clonotypes.

In germline, CDR1 is MNHEY, CDR2 SVGAGI. This CDR3 has 13 amino acids. The TCR beta cDNA came from 5'RACE template switching with UMIs. TCRdb re-called the 5' RACE reads and catalogs CDR3 proteins one per entry, DNA excluded. The sample totals 350,000 to 450,000 distinct CDR3 sequences. Details on this clonotype: What it binds is not known.

The V call is TRBV6-5, the J call TRBJ2-7. The sample was blood T cells: a sorted CD56 or NKG2C T cell subset, CD4+ or CD8+ T cells, or bulk PBMC T cells (not recorded which). The source is a man aged 18 to 69 in good health. CDR3 region: CASSSRQRYEQYF.